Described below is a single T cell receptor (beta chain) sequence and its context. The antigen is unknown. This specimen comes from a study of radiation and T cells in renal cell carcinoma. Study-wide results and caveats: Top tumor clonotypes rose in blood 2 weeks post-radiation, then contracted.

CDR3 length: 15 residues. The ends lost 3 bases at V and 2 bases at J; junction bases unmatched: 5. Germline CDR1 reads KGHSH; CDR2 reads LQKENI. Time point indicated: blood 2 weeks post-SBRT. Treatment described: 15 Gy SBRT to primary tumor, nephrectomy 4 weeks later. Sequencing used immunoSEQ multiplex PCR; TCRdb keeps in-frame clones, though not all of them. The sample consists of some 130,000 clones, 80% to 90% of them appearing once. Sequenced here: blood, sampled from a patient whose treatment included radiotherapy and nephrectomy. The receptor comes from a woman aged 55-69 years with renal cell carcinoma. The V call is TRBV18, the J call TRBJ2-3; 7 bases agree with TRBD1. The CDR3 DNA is TGTGCCAGCTCACCCCGACAGGGTTACACAGATACGCAGTATTTT. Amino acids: CASSPRQGYTDTQYF.